This T cell receptor (beta chain) was identified during a study of post-analysis software for immune sequencing data. Study at large: The courses of disease that were included comprised relapsing-remitting, secondary progressive and progressive-relapsing multiple sclerosis. Study conclusions and caveats: Patients carried roughly 5 TRBV segments more frequently than controls did, and TRBV5-6, TRBV5-1 and TRBV20-1 were among them. Patients with multiple sclerosis recorded significantly lower normalized Chao1 diversity than controls, the study found.

About this clonotype itself: What it recognizes is unknown.

Each TCR beta cDNA library carried unique molecular identifiers. TCRdb re-called the PCR reads through MiXCR, storing one row per CDR3 protein. The profile shows about 430,000 distinct CDR3 sequences, more than 30% of them singletons. The CDR3 contains 13 residues. Deletions cut 2 bases from V and 6 bases from J, with 10 bases between. The germline gives CDR1 MGHDK, CDR2 SYGVNS. The chain employs TRBV25-1 and TRBJ2-5; tentatively, D is TRBD2 (6 bases). The TCR comes from a girl aged 2-10 years with multiple sclerosis. Sequenced input: blood. As DNA, the CDR3 is TGTGCCAGCAGTGAAGGCGGGGTCCAGACCCAGTACTTC. This translates into CASSEGGVQTQYF.